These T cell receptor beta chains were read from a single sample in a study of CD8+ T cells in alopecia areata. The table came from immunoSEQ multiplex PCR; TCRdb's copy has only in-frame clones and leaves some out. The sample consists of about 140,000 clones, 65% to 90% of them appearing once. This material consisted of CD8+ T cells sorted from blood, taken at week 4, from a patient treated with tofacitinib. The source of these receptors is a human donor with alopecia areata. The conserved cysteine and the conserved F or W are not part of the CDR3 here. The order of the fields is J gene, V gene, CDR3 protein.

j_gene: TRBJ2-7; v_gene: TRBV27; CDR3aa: ASSRLGTGHYEQY
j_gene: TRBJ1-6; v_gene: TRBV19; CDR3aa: ASSNRPAPDSPLH
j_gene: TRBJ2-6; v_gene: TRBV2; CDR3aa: ASSETTTGANVLT
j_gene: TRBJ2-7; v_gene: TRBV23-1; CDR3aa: ASSQSSVIPAYEQY
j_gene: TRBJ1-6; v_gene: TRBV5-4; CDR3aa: ASRTSGATYNSPLH
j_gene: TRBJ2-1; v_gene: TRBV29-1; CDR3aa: SVEEGPQQF
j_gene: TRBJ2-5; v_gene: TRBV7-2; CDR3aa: ASSATGGGGETQY
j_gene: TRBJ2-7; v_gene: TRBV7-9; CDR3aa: ASTPVDRGIYEQY
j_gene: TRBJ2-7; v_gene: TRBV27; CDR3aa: ASSLFVGYEQY
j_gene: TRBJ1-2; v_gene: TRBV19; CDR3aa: ASSPWTAEGYT
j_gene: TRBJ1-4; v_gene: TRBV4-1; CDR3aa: ASSQVPGANEKLF
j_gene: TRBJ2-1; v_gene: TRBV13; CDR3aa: ASSSRGGESYNEQF
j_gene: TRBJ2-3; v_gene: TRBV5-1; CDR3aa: ASSLAGGPSTDTQY
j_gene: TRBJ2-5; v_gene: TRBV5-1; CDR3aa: ASSLADGSQETQY
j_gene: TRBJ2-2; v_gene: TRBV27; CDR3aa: ASSRLAGELF
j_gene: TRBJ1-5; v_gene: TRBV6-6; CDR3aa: ASAQDFVQPQH
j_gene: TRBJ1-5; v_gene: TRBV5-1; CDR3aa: ASSTRDRVVSQH